Below, 25 T cell receptor beta chains from the same sample are listed, as sequenced in a study of shared clonotypes between healthy human individuals. The method was immunoSEQ multiplex PCR; TCRdb's version includes in-frame clones alone and lacks a portion of them. Of roughly 2.4 million clones listed, approximately 96% are singletons. The specimen was naive CD4+ T cells sorted from blood. Subset in this sample: CD45RA+ positively selected. The receptor source for this set is a man aged 18-30 years in good health.

CDR3 amino acids: CASSLGGGPNEKLFF. Written as DNA, the CDR3 is TGCGCCAGCAGCTTGGGTGGGGGCCCTAATGAAAAACTGTTTTTT. V and J are TRBV5-1 and TRBJ1-4, with D perhaps TRBD1 (6 bases). Germline CDR1 reads SGHRS; CDR2 reads YFSETQ. This CDR3 is built from 15 residues. Between the trimmed V and J ends, which lost 0 bases and 3 bases, there was a span of 9 bases.

V is TRBV10-2 and J is TRBJ2-3, with a tentative D call TRBD1 (6 bases). CDR3 length: 14 residues. Trimming removed 6 bases from V and 2 bases from J, with 12 bases in between. CDR1 is WSHSY, CDR2 SAAADI, per germline. The CDR3: CASSGQLNTDTQYF. The CDR3 DNA reads as TGCGCCAGCAGCGGACAGCTTAACACAGATACGCAGTATTTT.

This chain connects TRBV5-1 to TRBJ2-1, with 7 nucleotides matching TRBD2. With 0 bases clipped from V and 5 bases from J, the junction kept 5 bases outside the gene matches. The germline CDR1 and CDR2 sequences are SGHRS and YFSETQ. This CDR3 is built from 15 residues. CDR3 protein: CASSLGPSGDNEQFF. The DNA for the CDR3 is TGCGCCAGCAGCTTGGGGCCTAGCGGAGACAATGAGCAGTTCTTC.

This chain connects TRBV10-1 to TRBJ2-2; D may be TRBD2 (5 bases). Germline CDR1 is WNHNN and CDR2 is SYGVQD (reference sequence). Trimming stripped 0 bases from V and 1 base from J, with 9 bases between. This CDR3 comprises 16 residues. CDR3 residues: CASSESAGGNTGELFF. The CDR3 nucleotides read TGCGCCAGCAGTGAGTCCGCGGGTGGGAACACCGGGGAGCTGTTTTTT.

The rearrangement uses TRBV18 and TRBJ2-7; tentatively, D is TRBD1 (5 bases). The CDR3 runs to 13 residues. Germline CDR1 is KGHSH and CDR2 is LQKENI. Trimming took 4 bases from V and 6 from J, leaving 13 bases between them. The CDR3 sequence is CASSQGRDREQYF. The CDR3 bases are TGTGCCAGCTCACAGGGGCGCGACCGCGAGCAGTACTTC.

The chain links TRBV13 to TRBJ2-2, with 7 nucleotides matching TRBD2. CDR1 is PRHDT, CDR2 FYEKMQ, per germline (reference sequence). With V trimmed by 5 bases and J by 1 base, 10 bases remained unmatched. The CDR3 runs to 17 residues. The CDR3 sequence is CASSPNLAGMNTGELFF. DNA of the CDR3: TGTGCCAGCAGCCCGAATTTAGCGGGCATGAACACCGGGGAGCTGTTTTTT.

The rearrangement uses TRBV30 and TRBJ2-1, with TRBD2 as a possible D gene (5 bases). CDR3 length: 15 residues. Germline V lookup: CDR1 GTSNPN, CDR2 SVGIG (reference sequence). V was trimmed by 4 bases and J by 3 bases, leaving 16 bases between them. Here the CDR3 reads CAWTTKSGIYNEQFF. The CDR3 coding sequence is TGTGCCTGGACAACGAAAAGCGGAATCTACAATGAGCAGTTCTTC.

V usage is TRBV7-9 and J usage is TRBJ2-5; 12 bases are shared with TRBD1. V lost 7 bases and J lost 5; bases outside the gene matches: 8. Germline V gene lookup returns CDR1 SEHNR and CDR2 FQNEAQ (reference sequence). CDR3 length: 15 amino acids. The CDR3 sequence is CASNPDGTGGETQYF. Here the CDR3 DNA reads TGTGCCAGCAACCCAGACGGGACAGGGGGCGAGACCCAGTACTTC.

This sequence joins TRBV4-2 and TRBJ1-1, with unresolved D. The V and J ends lost 5 bases and 10 bases respectively, with 20 bases between them. CDR3 length equals 14 residues. Germline assignment: CDR1 LGHNA and CDR2 YNFKEQ. Here the CDR3 reads CASSVDGFMIGAFF. CDR3 sequence (DNA): TGTGCCAGCAGCGTAGACGGATTTATGATTGGAGCTTTCTTT.

The gene calls are TRBV5-1 and TRBJ1-2; D is unclear. This CDR3 region has 13 residues. Germline CDR1 SGHRS, CDR2 YFSETQ. Trimming removed 4 bases at V and 2 bases at J, with 9 bases between. CDR3 in amino acids: CASSAHQNYGYTF. The CDR3 DNA follows: TGCGCCAGCAGCGCGCATCAAAACTATGGCTACACCTTC.

The rearrangement uses TRBV19 and TRBJ2-7; 10 bases are a match to TRBD1. The ends lost 3 bases at V and 0 bases at J; junction bases unmatched: 5. The CDR3 is made up of 16 amino acids. Per the germline V gene, CDR1 is LNHDA and CDR2 is SQIVND (reference sequence). CDR3 sequence reads: CASSMGTGESSYEQYF. As DNA, the CDR3 is TGTGCCAGTAGTATGGGGACAGGGGAAAGCTCCTACGAGCAGTACTTC.

The gene calls are TRBV30 and TRBJ1-3; D remains unclear. The CDR3 loop spans 13 amino acids. CDR1 and CDR2 (germline): GTSNPN, SVGIG (reference sequence). V dropped 7 bases and J dropped 6 bases, with 16 bases sitting between them. The CDR3 nucleotides are TGTGCCTCGGAAAACTCTGATGAAAACACCATATATTTT. Translating it yields CASENSDENTIYF.

J is TRBJ1-1 and V is TRBV28, with D possibly TRBD1 on 6 matching bases. With 4 bases removed from V and 11 bases from J, the gap between germline ends came to 20 bases. The CDR3 sequence is 14 residues long. Germline V lookup: CDR1 MDHEN, CDR2 SYDVKM. Here the CDR3 reads CASSWGQGENGAFF. The CDR3 DNA follows: TGTGCCAGCAGTTGGGGGCAGGGTGAAAATGGGGCTTTCTTT.

The chain couples TRBV6-1 to TRBJ1-1, with 8 bases that match TRBD1. CDR1 is MNHNS and CDR2 is SASEGT in the germline V gene. The CDR3 extends over 19 amino acids. After removal of 1 base from V and 0 bases from J, the junction contained 13 bases not matched to a gene. CDR3 protein: CASSEVVNNRGRVNTEAFF. CDR3 coding DNA: TGTGCCAGCAGTGAAGTTGTTAATAACAGGGGGAGGGTGAACACTGAAGCTTTCTTT.

This clone was found once. The chain joins TRBV11-2 to TRBJ2-6; 8 bases are a match to TRBD1. V gave up 5 bases and J gave up 0 bases; unmatched junction bases: 6. Germline-derived CDR1 and CDR2 are SGHAT and FQNNGV. CDR3 size: 17 residues. CDR3 in amino acids: CASSVSGGHSGANVLTF. The CDR3 coding sequence is TGTGCCAGCAGCGTCTCAGGGGGCCACTCTGGGGCCAACGTCCTGACTTTC.

The V and J genes are TRBV7-3 and TRBJ2-3; 7 bases are a match to TRBD1. Per the germline V gene, CDR1 is SGHTA and CDR2 is FQGTGA. V lost 2 bases to trimming and J lost 4 bases; unmatched junction nucleotides: 6. The CDR3 spans 15 residues. The CDR3 DNA reads as TGTGCCAGCAGCTTATCTCTAGGGGGCCCAGATACGCAGTATTTT. Protein product: CASSLSLGGPDTQYF.

This clone showed up just a few times. The same CDR3 also results from other DNA sequences found in this sample. The chain has TRBV6-1 and TRBJ1-5; 7 bases are a match to TRBD1. This CDR3 contains 13 residues. Germline loops: CDR1 MNHNS, CDR2 SASEGT. The V gene end was trimmed by 4 bases and the J gene end by 7 bases; junction bases not matched to a gene: 4. The DNA of the CDR3 is TGTGCCAGCAGTGCAACAGGGGTCCAGCCCCAGCATTTT. This encodes CASSATGVQPQHF.

The J gene is TRBJ2-7, the V gene TRBV9; D remains ambiguous. In germline, CDR1 is SGDLS, CDR2 YYNGEE. V dropped 1 base and J dropped 5 bases, with 10 bases sitting between them. The CDR3 loop spans 13 amino acids. CDR3 sequence (DNA): TGTGCCAGCAGCGTAAGGCCTATCGACGAGCAGTACTTC. Protein product: CASSVRPIDEQYF.

The rearrangement joins TRBV7-3 to TRBJ2-3; D is ambiguous. The CDR3 is 13 amino acids. The germline V and J ends were trimmed by 5 bases and 1 base, with 7 bases remaining between them. CDR1 and CDR2 (germline): SGHTA, FQGTGA. The CDR3 loop reads CASSRRGTDTQYF. CDR3 sequence (DNA): TGTGCCAGCAGCCGCCGGGGCACAGATACGCAGTATTTT.

J is TRBJ2-7 and V is TRBV6-1, with TRBD2 identical over 13 bases. In germline, CDR1 is MNHNS, CDR2 SASEGT. The V segment lost 6 bases and the J segment 3 bases; nucleotides outside the gene matches: 5. CDR3 length equals 15 residues. CDR3 nucleotides: TGTGCCAGCAGAGAGGGACTAGCGGGGATCTACGAGCAGTACTTC. Translated, it gives CASREGLAGIYEQYF.

This clone is a singleton in its sample. This chain links TRBV25-1 with TRBJ1-6; D is possibly TRBD1 (5 bases). V was cut by 6 bases and J by 5 bases, with 14 bases left in between. CDR3 length: 15 residues. Germline CDR1 and CDR2: MGHDK and SYGVNS. The chain's CDR3 is CASSDGTGNNSPLHF. CDR3 in DNA: TGTGCCAGCAGCGATGGGACGGGAAATAATTCACCCCTCCACTTT.

This clone showed up just once. The chain combines TRBV19 with TRBJ1-6; D possibly corresponds to TRBD1 (5 bases). The CDR3 extends over 16 amino acids. V shed 4 bases and J shed 7 bases, with 17 bases lying between them. The germline CDR1 and CDR2 sequences are LNHDA and SQIVND (reference sequence). Written as DNA, the CDR3 is TGTGCCAGTAGTAGCAGCGGGCAGGGAAAGAATTCACCCCTCCACTTT. Its protein is CASSSSGQGKNSPLHF.

This chain connects TRBV5-1 to TRBJ1-1, with a possible D match to TRBD1 (5 bases). The CDR3 totals 14 residues. Between the trimmed V and J ends, which lost 4 bases and 1 base, there was a span of 11 bases. Germline-derived CDR1 and CDR2 are SGHRS and YFSETQ. For the CDR3, the DNA is TGCGCCAGCAGCCCCTCGACAGCGAACACTGAAGCTTTCTTT. The encoded protein is CASSPSTANTEAFF.

This rearrangement joins TRBV11-1 to TRBJ1-3; 9 bases match TRBD1. The CDR3 is made up of 17 amino acids. V lost 4 bases and J lost 7; bases outside the gene matches: 14. Germline-derived CDR1 and CDR2 are SGHAT and FQDESV (reference sequence). The CDR3 coding sequence is TGTGCCAGCAGCTATCTCGGACAGGGGCCCCAATTCAACACCATATATTTT. Protein: CASSYLGQGPQFNTIYF.

The chain carries TRBV5-1 and TRBJ1-1; D remains unclear. Per germline, CDR1 SGHRS and CDR2 YFSETQ. The CDR3 extends over 14 amino acids. The ends were cut back, 4 bases at V and 1 base at J, with 11 bases in the middle. CDR3 in DNA: TGCGCCAGCAGCCGCTCGACCCAGAACACTGAAGCTTTCTTT. It translates to CASSRSTQNTEAFF.